Each of the 24 T cell receptor beta chains below was sequenced from the same sample in a study of blood T cell repertoires in COVID-19. The table came from immunoSEQ multiplex PCR; TCRdb's copy has only in-frame clones and leaves some out. The profile covers around 300,000 clones, with 90% appearing a single time and 3.7% taken by the ten largest. Source material: peripheral blood. These receptors all come from a woman aged 40-49 years with acute or convalescent COVID-19.

V gene TRBV19 combines with J gene TRBJ1-6; 9 bases line up with TRBD1. The length of the CDR3 is 18 residues. Losses at the gene ends were 5 bases for V and 0 bases for J; bases not matched to a gene: 8. Germline lookup yields CDR1 LNHDA and CDR2 SQIVND (reference sequence). The CDR3 reads CASSDRQGGSSYNSPLHF. CDR3 DNA: TGTGCCAGTAGTGACCGACAGGGGGGGAGCTCCTATAATTCACCCCTCCACTTT.

The chain joins TRBV10-3 to TRBJ2-5, with 12 bases identical to TRBD2. The CDR3 is 19 amino acids. Unmatched junction bases numbered 11, after V lost 2 bases and J lost 1 base. CDR1 ENHRY and CDR2 SYGVKD come from the germline V gene. The CDR3 sequence: CAISEPPGLAGRPQETQYF. Here the CDR3 DNA reads TGTGCCATCAGTGAGCCTCCTGGACTAGCGGGAAGGCCCCAAGAGACCCAGTACTTC.

This clone was counted a single time. The V call is TRBV4-1, the J call TRBJ2-3; 8 bases match TRBD2. This CDR3 is 16 amino acids long. Germline V lookup: CDR1 MGHRA, CDR2 YSYEKL. The J segment lost 5 bases and the V segment lost 2 bases, leaving 9 bases of the junction unmatched. For the CDR3, the DNA is TGCGCCAGCAGCCAAATCGGGAGGGGGTTAAAAGATACGCAGTATTTT. It is translated as CASSQIGRGLKDTQYF.

V usage is TRBV14 and J usage is TRBJ2-5; TRBD2 might be the D (6 bases). With 4 bases removed from V and 1 base from J, the gap between germline ends came to 13 bases. The V gene's germline CDR1 is SGHDN and CDR2 FVKESK. The CDR3 spans 15 residues. The CDR3 bases are TGTGCCAGCAGCCCCTCCTTCGGGGGCCAAGAGACCCAGTACTTC. Translated: CASSPSFGGQETQYF.

CDR3 protein: CASLIPGQAYTEAFF. In DNA, the CDR3 is TGTGCCAGCTTAATACCGGGACAGGCCTACACTGAAGCTTTCTTT. The chain carries TRBV19 and TRBJ1-1; 8 bases are shared with TRBD1. Looked up from germline, CDR1 is LNHDA and CDR2 is SQIVND (reference sequence). The CDR3 loop spans 15 amino acids. The V gene end was trimmed by 9 bases and the J gene end by 3 bases; junction bases not matched to a gene: 12.

The chain joins TRBV7-6 to TRBJ2-1; perhaps TRBD1 as D (6 bases). Trimming left V 3 bases short and J 8 bases short, with 14 bases between. Germline V CDR1 and CDR2: SGHVS, FNYEAQ. The CDR3 is 14 residues long. The DNA for the CDR3 is TGTGCCAGCAGCTTCACAGGGTACTTCGATGAGCAGTTCTTC. It yields the protein CASSFTGYFDEQFF.

The chain links TRBV19 to TRBJ1-2, with TRBD1 matching 9 bases. Germline V gene data show CDR1 as LNHDA and CDR2 as SQIVND (reference sequence). V trimming: 7 bases; J trimming: 8 bases; junction bases outside the gene matches: 11. The CDR3 contains 14 residues. CDR3 nucleotide sequence: TGTGCCAGTATCCCGGGACAGGGAACTTCCGGCTACACCTTC. This encodes CASIPGQGTSGYTF. The variable domain in full, completed from reference TRBV19 and TRBJ1-2, reads DGGITQSPKYLFRKEGQNVTLSCEQNLNHDAMYWYRQDPGQGLRLIYYSQIVNDFQKGDIAEGYSVSREKKESFPLTVTSAQKNPTAFYLCASIPGQGTSGYTFGSGTRLTVV.

The chain combines TRBV5-1 with TRBJ2-3; 9 nucleotides match TRBD2. The CDR3 is 16 residues long. The junction had 8 bases not matched to a gene; V was cut back by 4 bases and J by 2 bases. Germline loops: CDR1 SGHRS, CDR2 YFSETQ. CDR3 sequence reads: CASSRRSGGNTDTQYF. The CDR3 DNA sequence: TGCGCCAGCAGCCGTCGTAGCGGGGGCAACACAGATACGCAGTATTTT.

The chain's CDR3 is CASSPLFSGGGTDTQYF. The DNA of the CDR3 is TGTGCCAGCTCACCCCTCTTCAGCGGGGGGGGCACAGATACGCAGTATTTT. J is TRBJ2-3 and V is TRBV18, with 10 nucleotides matching TRBD2. Germline loops: CDR1 KGHSH, CDR2 LQKENI. The V gene end was trimmed by 3 bases and the J gene end by 1 base; junction bases not matched to a gene: 7. This CDR3 is built from 17 residues. The full variable domain, completed using reference TRBV18 and TRBJ2-3, is NAGVMQNPRHLVRRRGQEARLRCSPMKGHSHVYWYRQLPEEGLKFMVYLQKENIIDESGMPKERFSAEFPKEGPSILRIQQVVRGDSAAYFCASSPLFSGGGTDTQYFGPGTRLTVL.

This clone was recorded only once. Written as DNA, the CDR3 is TGTGCCAGCAGTTCAGGGGGCCCGTCGGAGGGCTACACCTTC. Its protein product is CASSSGGPSEGYTF. This rearrangement joins TRBV6-5 to TRBJ1-2; TRBD1 aligns across 8 bases. V shed 4 bases, J shed 8 bases, and the junction held 9 bases outside the gene matches. CDR1 and CDR2 from the germline V gene are MNHEY and SVGAGI. The CDR3 loop spans 14 amino acids.

The rearrangement joins TRBV2 to TRBJ1-2; D not resolved. The CDR3 contains 14 residues. CDR1 is SNHLY, CDR2 FYNNEI, per germline. The V and J ends lost 5 bases and 4 bases respectively, with 14 bases between them. CDR3 protein: CASSSGNEFYGYTF. As DNA, the CDR3 is TGTGCCAGCAGTTCCGGGAACGAATTCTATGGCTACACCTTC.

This rearrangement joins TRBV27 to TRBJ2-1, with 9 bases matching TRBD2. Germline V gene data show CDR1 as MNHEY and CDR2 as SMNVEV (reference sequence). The J segment lost 7 bases and the V segment lost 8 bases, leaving 9 bases of the junction unmatched. CDR3 size: 14 residues. In DNA form, the CDR3 reads TGTGCCAGCGGGCGGCGGGGGGGCCCGAATGAGCAGTTCTTC. This gives the protein CASGRRGGPNEQFF.

The chain has TRBV11-2 and TRBJ1-1, with D perhaps TRBD1 (6 bases). V lost 5 bases to trimming and J lost 6 bases, with 13 bases between them. This CDR3 spans 13 amino acids. The V gene's germline CDR1 is SGHAT and CDR2 FQNNGV. CDR3 residues: CASSRGGRAEAFF. Written as DNA, the CDR3 is TGTGCCAGCAGCCGAGGGGGAAGGGCTGAAGCTTTCTTT.

The chain employs TRBV5-4 and TRBJ1-1; weak D call: TRBD1 (5 bases). Germline CDR1 SGHNT, CDR2 YYREEE (reference sequence). The CDR3 length is 15 residues. V shed 6 bases and J shed 2 bases, with 17 bases lying between them. CDR3 DNA sequence: TGTGCCAGCACCCTAGGGGTGGGGGGAAACACTGAAGCTTTCTTT. Translated, it gives CASTLGVGGNTEAFF. Filled out from reference TRBV5-4 and TRBJ1-1, the complete variable domain reads ETGVTQSPTHLIKTRGQQVTLRCSSQSGHNTVSWYQQALGQGPQFIFQYYREEENGRGNFPPRFSGLQFPNYSSELNVNALELDDSALYLCASTLGVGGNTEAFFGQGTRLTVV.

V is TRBV11-2 and J is TRBJ1-4; D gene unclear. The CDR3 has 17 amino acids. The germline V and J ends were trimmed by 1 base and 10 bases, with 22 bases remaining between them. Germline CDR1 SGHAT, CDR2 FQNNGV. The CDR3: CASSLVWEPWRRGKLFF. In nucleotides, the CDR3 is TGTGCCAGCAGCTTAGTGTGGGAACCCTGGAGGCGTGGAAAACTGTTTTTT.

The chain recombines TRBV7-2 with TRBJ2-2; D gene ambiguous. The CDR3 has 16 amino acids. CDR1 and CDR2 from the germline V gene are SGHTA and FQGNSA. V lost 5 bases and J lost 0, with 13 bases in between. Here the CDR3 reads CASSPRVPPNTGELFF. CDR3 nucleotide sequence: TGTGCCAGCAGCCCCCGGGTCCCCCCGAACACCGGGGAGCTGTTTTTT.

The chain joins TRBV9 to TRBJ1-6; TRBD1 is a possible D gene (6 bases). V was shortened by 3 bases and J by 9 bases, with 19 bases between the two germline ends. CDR3 size: 16 residues. Looked up from germline, CDR1 is SGDLS and CDR2 is YYNGEE. CDR3 nucleotides: TGTGCCAGCAGCGCGGGTGGTGGGGGCCCCTCTTCACCCCTCCACTTT. The encoded protein is CASSAGGGGPSSPLHF.

The chain uses TRBV12-5 and TRBJ1-1; D possibly corresponds to TRBD1 (5 bases). V shed 1 base and J shed 1 base, with 10 bases lying between them. CDR1 is LGHNT and CDR2 is FRNRAP in the germline V gene. This CDR3 has 15 residues. CDR3 coding DNA: TGTGCTAGTGGTTTGGCCGGACATCGGAACACTGAAGCTTTCTTT. Amino acids: CASGLAGHRNTEAFF. The full variable domain, completed using reference TRBV12-5 and TRBJ1-1, is DARVTQTPRHKVTEMGQEVTMRCQPILGHNTVFWYRQTMMQGLELLAYFRNRAPLDDSGMPKDRFSAEMPDATLATLKIQPSEPRDSAVYFCASGLAGHRNTEAFFGQGTRLTVV.

The V and J genes are TRBV10-3 and TRBJ1-4; tentative D call: TRBD1 (6 bases). V was shortened by 2 bases and J by 3 bases, with 10 bases between the two germline ends. The CDR3 runs to 15 residues. Per germline, CDR1 ENHRY and CDR2 SYGVKD. CDR3 sequence: CAISEPQGANEKLFF. In DNA form, the CDR3 reads TGTGCCATCAGTGAGCCACAGGGCGCTAATGAAAAACTGTTTTTT.

The chain couples TRBV29-1 to TRBJ1-2, with TRBD1 identical over 11 bases. The CDR3 has 14 amino acids. The V segment lost 6 bases and the J segment 6 bases; nucleotides outside the gene matches: 9. Germline CDR1 is SQVTM and CDR2 is ANQGSEA. In DNA, the CDR3 is TGCAGCGTCGGTCGAGGGACAGGGGGAAATGGCTACACCTTC. Residues: CSVGRGTGGNGYTF.

Here the CDR3 reads CATSAPDRESNEQFF. CDR3 sequence (DNA): TGTGCCACCAGTGCCCCGGACAGGGAAAGTAATGAGCAGTTCTTC. The chain has TRBV24-1 and TRBJ2-1; TRBD1 aligns across 8 bases. Trimming took 5 bases from V and 7 from J; bases not matched to a gene: 9. This CDR3 has 15 residues. Germline V gives CDR1 KGHDR, CDR2 SFDVKD.

This clone was seen just once. The rearrangement uses TRBV2 and TRBJ1-5; 7 bases fit TRBD1. The length of the CDR3 is 12 residues. Germline lookup yields CDR1 SNHLY and CDR2 FYNNEI. Unmatched junction bases numbered 5, after V lost 11 bases and J lost 4 bases. Here the CDR3 DNA reads TGTGCCTGCGGGACAGAGAATCAGCCCCAGCATTTT. This gives the protein CACGTENQPQHF.

The chain combines TRBV5-1 with TRBJ1-1; D remains ambiguous. CDR3 length: 16 residues. Germline-derived CDR1 and CDR2 are SGHRS and YFSETQ. Trimming pared 2 bases from V and 5 bases from J, leaving 19 bases between. Written as DNA, the CDR3 is TGCGCCAGCAGCTTACGCCCGGGAGCCTTGAGGACTGAAGCTTTCTTT. This translates into CASSLRPGALRTEAFF. The full variable domain, its missing parts supplied by reference TRBV5-1 and TRBJ1-1, is KAGVTQTPRYLIKTRGQQVTLSCSPISGHRSVSWYQQTPGQGLQFLFEYFSETQRNKGNFPGRFSGRQFSNSRSEMNVSTLELGDSALYLCASSLRPGALRTEAFFGQGTRLTVV.

This chain links TRBV10-3 with TRBJ2-3, with D tentatively TRBD2 (5 bases). Trimming pared 1 base from V and 4 bases from J, leaving 6 bases between. CDR1 is ENHRY, CDR2 SYGVKD, per germline. The CDR3 runs to 13 residues. The CDR3 reads CAISEYGADTQYF. In nucleotides, the CDR3 is TGTGCCATCAGTGAGTACGGGGCAGATACGCAGTATTTT.